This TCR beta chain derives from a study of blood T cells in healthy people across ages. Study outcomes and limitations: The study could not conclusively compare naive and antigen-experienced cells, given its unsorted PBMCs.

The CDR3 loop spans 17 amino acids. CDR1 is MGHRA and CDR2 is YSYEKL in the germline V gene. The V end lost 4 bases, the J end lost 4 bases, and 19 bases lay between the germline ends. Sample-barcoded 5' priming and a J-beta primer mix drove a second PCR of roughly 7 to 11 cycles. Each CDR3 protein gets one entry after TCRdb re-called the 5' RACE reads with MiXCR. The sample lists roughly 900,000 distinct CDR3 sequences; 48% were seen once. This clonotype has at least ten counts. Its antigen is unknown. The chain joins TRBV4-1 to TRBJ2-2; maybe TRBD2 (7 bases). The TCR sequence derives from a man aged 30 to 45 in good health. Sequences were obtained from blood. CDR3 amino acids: CASSPRGRGEGTGELFF. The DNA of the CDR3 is TGCGCCAGCAGCCCCAGGGGAAGGGGGGAGGGCACCGGGGAGCTGTTTTTT.